The rows below give T cell receptor beta chains drawn from one sample of a study of cytomegalovirus exposure and HLA in healthy donors. Assay: immunoSEQ multiplex PCR; the TCRdb copy retains only in-frame clones and omits some. The table has roughly 160,000 clones, approximately 80% seen once. Material: PBMCs. The receptors here all came from a man between 25 and 39 years old in good health and CMV-seropositive. Each CDR3 is given with its conserved first and last residue. The order of the fields is clone size, D gene, J gene, V gene, CDR3 length, CDR3 protein, CDR3 DNA. D genes are given only for firm matches. Clone sizes are given selectively: once, few, many, or a class where the clone is expanded.

clone size: once; D gene: -; J gene: TRBJ2-1; V gene: TRBV5-1; CDR3 length: 17; CDR3 protein: CASSPYEQGGIYNEQFF; CDR3 DNA: TGCGCCAGCAGCCCCTACGAACAGGGGGGGATATACAATGAGCAGTTCTTC
clone size: -; D gene: TRBD2; J gene: TRBJ2-7; V gene: TRBV7-2; CDR3 length: 14; CDR3 protein: CASSSYWTSGEQYF; CDR3 DNA: TGTGCCAGCAGCTCCTACTGGACTAGCGGCGAGCAGTACTTC
clone size: -; D gene: TRBD2; J gene: TRBJ2-3; V gene: TRBV30; CDR3 length: 12; CDR3 protein: CGLAGPTDTQYF; CDR3 DNA: TGTGGGCTAGCGGGGCCCACAGATACGCAGTATTTT
clone size: -; D gene: TRBD1; J gene: TRBJ2-3; V gene: TRBV13; CDR3 length: 14; CDR3 protein: CASSPGTGADTQYF; CDR3 DNA: TGTGCCAGCAGCCCCGGGACAGGGGCAGATACGCAGTATTTT
clone size: -; D gene: TRBD1; J gene: TRBJ1-6; V gene: TRBV10-3; CDR3 length: 14; CDR3 protein: CAISRTGFNSPLHF; CDR3 DNA: TGTGCCATCAGCCGGACAGGGTTTAATTCACCCCTCCACTTT
clone size: -; D gene: -; J gene: TRBJ2-2; V gene: TRBV28; CDR3 length: 16; CDR3 protein: CASSLFGQGNTGELFF; CDR3 DNA: TGTGCCAGCAGTTTATTTGGGCAGGGGAACACCGGGGAGCTGTTTTTT
clone size: -; D gene: -; J gene: TRBJ2-1; V gene: TRBV5-6; CDR3 length: 15; CDR3 protein: CASSLGGVSYNEQFF; CDR3 DNA: TGTGCCAGCAGCTTGGGGGGGGTTTCCTACAATGAGCAGTTCTTC
clone size: -; D gene: -; J gene: TRBJ1-1; V gene: TRBV5-6; CDR3 length: 14; CDR3 protein: CASSLVGRNTEAFF; CDR3 DNA: TGTGCCAGCAGCTTGGTGGGGAGAAACACTGAAGCTTTCTTT
clone size: -; D gene: TRBD2; J gene: TRBJ2-2; V gene: TRBV2; CDR3 length: 15; CDR3 protein: CARKQGLGNTGELFF; CDR3 DNA: TGTGCCAGAAAACAGGGACTAGGGAACACCGGGGAGCTGTTTTTT
clone size: once; D gene: TRBD2; J gene: TRBJ2-5; V gene: TRBV7-6; CDR3 length: 14; CDR3 protein: CASSGLAGVETQYF; CDR3 DNA: TGTGCCAGCAGCGGGCTAGCGGGGGTTGAGACCCAGTACTTC
clone size: -; D gene: -; J gene: TRBJ2-1; V gene: TRBV7-9; CDR3 length: 12; CDR3 protein: CASSWGDGQQFF; CDR3 DNA: TGTGCCAGCAGCTGGGGGGACGGGCAGCAGTTCTTC
clone size: -; D gene: TRBD2; J gene: TRBJ2-2; V gene: TRBV9; CDR3 length: 16; CDR3 protein: CASSVSGLAITGELFF; CDR3 DNA: TGTGCCAGCAGCGTATCGGGACTAGCTATCACCGGGGAGCTGTTTTTT
clone size: -; D gene: -; J gene: TRBJ2-5; V gene: TRBV4-1; CDR3 length: 13; CDR3 protein: CASSQVAVETQYF; CDR3 DNA: TGCGCCAGCAGCCAAGTAGCAGTAGAGACCCAGTACTTC
clone size: -; D gene: TRBD2; J gene: TRBJ2-7; V gene: TRBV7-2; CDR3 length: 15; CDR3 protein: CASSKGLVLAYEQYF; CDR3 DNA: TGTGCCAGCAGCAAAGGACTAGTGCTGGCCTACGAGCAGTACTTC
clone size: -; D gene: TRBD1; J gene: TRBJ2-1; V gene: TRBV5-6; CDR3 length: 18; CDR3 protein: CASSPGTGGKSSYNEQFF; CDR3 DNA: TGTGCCAGCAGCCCCGGGACAGGGGGGAAAAGCTCCTACAATGAGCAGTTCTTC
clone size: -; D gene: TRBD1; J gene: TRBJ2-7; V gene: TRBV7-3; CDR3 length: 15; CDR3 protein: CASSYTGGAGYEQYF; CDR3 DNA: TGTGCCAGCAGTTACACAGGGGGCGCGGGGTACGAGCAGTACTTC
clone size: -; D gene: -; J gene: TRBJ1-6; V gene: TRBV28; CDR3 length: 12; CDR3 protein: CASRDTNSPLHF; CDR3 DNA: TGTGCCAGCAGAGACACGAATTCACCCCTCCACTTT
clone size: few; D gene: -; J gene: TRBJ1-1; V gene: TRBV19; CDR3 length: 15; CDR3 protein: CASSPPLLRNTEAFF; CDR3 DNA: TGTGCCAGTAGTCCCCCCTTGCTTAGGAACACTGAAGCTTTCTTT
clone size: -; D gene: -; J gene: TRBJ2-5; V gene: TRBV25-1; CDR3 length: 16; CDR3 protein: CASSASGGAYQETQYF; CDR3 DNA: TGTGCCAGCAGTGCTTCCGGCGGGGCGTACCAAGAGACCCAGTACTTC
clone size: -; D gene: TRBD1; J gene: TRBJ1-2; V gene: TRBV27; CDR3 length: 16; CDR3 protein: CASSSSLDRNAYGYTF; CDR3 DNA: TGTGCCAGCAGTTCTTCCCTGGACAGGAACGCCTATGGCTACACCTTC
clone size: -; D gene: -; J gene: TRBJ1-2; V gene: TRBV6-4; CDR3 length: 14; CDR3 protein: CASSDNGADYGYTF; CDR3 DNA: TGTGCCAGCAGTGACAATGGGGCCGACTATGGCTACACCTTC
clone size: -; D gene: TRBD1; J gene: TRBJ1-1; V gene: TRBV7-2; CDR3 length: 15; CDR3 protein: CASSFKDRGGTEAFF; CDR3 DNA: TGTGCCAGCAGCTTTAAAGACAGGGGGGGCACTGAAGCTTTCTTT
clone size: -; D gene: -; J gene: TRBJ1-2; V gene: TRBV27; CDR3 length: 13; CDR3 protein: CASGVAPNYGYTF; CDR3 DNA: TGTGCCAGCGGTGTGGCACCTAACTATGGCTACACCTTC
clone size: -; D gene: TRBD1; J gene: TRBJ2-2; V gene: TRBV5-1; CDR3 length: 17; CDR3 protein: CASSPSPGQGHTGELFF; CDR3 DNA: TGCGCCAGCAGCCCTTCCCCTGGACAGGGGCACACCGGGGAGCTGTTTTTT
clone size: -; D gene: -; J gene: TRBJ1-1; V gene: TRBV19; CDR3 length: 13; CDR3 protein: CASRQFMNTEAFF; CDR3 DNA: TGTGCCAGTCGACAGTTTATGAACACTGAAGCTTTCTTT
clone size: -; D gene: -; J gene: TRBJ2-3; V gene: TRBV6-4; CDR3 length: 16; CDR3 protein: CASSDLPGEGPDTQYF; CDR3 DNA: TGTGCCAGCAGTGACCTCCCGGGGGAAGGCCCAGATACGCAGTATTTT
clone size: -; D gene: -; J gene: TRBJ2-7; V gene: TRBV5-6; CDR3 length: 15; CDR3 protein: CASSLSRGGGYEQYF; CDR3 DNA: TGTGCCAGCAGCTTGTCCAGGGGTGGAGGCTACGAGCAGTACTTC
clone size: -; D gene: TRBD1; J gene: TRBJ2-7; V gene: TRBV18; CDR3 length: 14; CDR3 protein: CASSRTGGLNEQYF; CDR3 DNA: TGTGCCAGCTCCAGGACAGGGGGCTTAAACGAGCAGTACTTC
clone size: few; D gene: TRBD1; J gene: TRBJ1-2; V gene: TRBV30; CDR3 length: 13; CDR3 protein: CAWTTGTGSGYTF; CDR3 DNA: TGTGCCTGGACCACAGGGACAGGGAGTGGCTACACCTTC
clone size: -; D gene: -; J gene: TRBJ2-7; V gene: TRBV15; CDR3 length: 13; CDR3 protein: CATSRASSYEQYF; CDR3 DNA: TGTGCCACCAGCAGAGCATCCTCCTACGAGCAGTACTTC
clone size: few; D gene: -; J gene: TRBJ1-1; V gene: TRBV7-2; CDR3 length: 13; CDR3 protein: CASSPQGYTEAFF; CDR3 DNA: TGTGCCAGCAGCCCACAGGGTTACACTGAAGCTTTCTTT
clone size: -; D gene: -; J gene: TRBJ2-1; V gene: TRBV5-6; CDR3 length: 13; CDR3 protein: CASSFMSGNEQFF; CDR3 DNA: TGTGCCAGCAGCTTCATGTCGGGCAATGAGCAGTTCTTC
clone size: -; D gene: -; J gene: TRBJ2-5; V gene: TRBV29-1; CDR3 length: 15; CDR3 protein: CSVGLGAAYQETQYF; CDR3 DNA: TGCAGCGTCGGGCTAGGAGCGGCGTACCAAGAGACCCAGTACTTC
clone size: once; D gene: TRBD1; J gene: TRBJ1-5; V gene: TRBV30; CDR3 length: 15; CDR3 protein: CAWSVVGTGSQPQHF; CDR3 DNA: TGTGCCTGGAGTGTAGTTGGGACAGGGAGTCAGCCCCAGCATTTT
clone size: -; D gene: -; J gene: TRBJ1-3; V gene: TRBV19; CDR3 length: 17; CDR3 protein: CASSMPRRGNAGNTIYF; CDR3 DNA: TGTGCCAGTAGTATGCCCCGAAGGGGAAACGCTGGAAACACCATATATTTT